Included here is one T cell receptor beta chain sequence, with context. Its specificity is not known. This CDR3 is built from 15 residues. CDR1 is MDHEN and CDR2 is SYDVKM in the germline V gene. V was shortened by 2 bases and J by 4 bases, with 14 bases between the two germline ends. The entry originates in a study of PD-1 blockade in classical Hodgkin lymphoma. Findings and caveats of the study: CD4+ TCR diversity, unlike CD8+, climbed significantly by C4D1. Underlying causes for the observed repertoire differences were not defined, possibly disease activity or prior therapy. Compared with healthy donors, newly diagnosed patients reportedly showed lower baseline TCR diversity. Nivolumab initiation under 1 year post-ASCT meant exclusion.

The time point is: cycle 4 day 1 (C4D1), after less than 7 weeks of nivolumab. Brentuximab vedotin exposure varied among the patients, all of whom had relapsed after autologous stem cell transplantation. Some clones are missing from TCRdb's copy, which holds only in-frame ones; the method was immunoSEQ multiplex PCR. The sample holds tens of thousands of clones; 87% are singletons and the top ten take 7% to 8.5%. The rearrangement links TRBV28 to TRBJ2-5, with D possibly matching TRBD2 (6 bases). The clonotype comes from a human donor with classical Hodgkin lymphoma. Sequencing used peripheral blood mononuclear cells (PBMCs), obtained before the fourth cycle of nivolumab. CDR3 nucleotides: TGTGCCAGCAGTTTAACCGGAGGGAGCGGAGAGACCCAGTACTTC. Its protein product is CASSLTGGSGETQYF.